A single sample is the source of the 20 T cell receptor beta chains below, sequenced in a study of control samples from healthy donors and cancer patients. TCRdb's copy holds only in-frame clones and misses some; the assay was immunoSEQ multiplex PCR. Found here are about 170,000 clones, over 85% of them singletons; the top ten hold roughly 3.9%. Sequencing was performed on blood. The receptors were sampled from a woman aged 60-75 years in good health.

About this clone itself: One end of the junction varies from germline; a read error may be responsible. The chain is built from TRBV6-2 or TRBV6-3 and TRBJ2-1; TRBD2 matches 7 bases. The germline gives CDR1 MNHEY, CDR2 SVGEGT. The CDR3 is 12 residues long. The CDR3 nucleotides read TGTGCCAGCAGTTACTGGCCGTGGGGGGGGGTCTTC. This gives the protein CASSYWPWGGVF.

V gene TRBV5-1 combines with J gene TRBJ1-1; D gene ambiguous. The CDR3 runs 15 residues. The ends were cut back, 0 bases at V and 5 bases at J, with 14 bases in the middle. CDR1 SGHRS and CDR2 YFSETQ come from the germline V gene. CDR3 nucleotide sequence: TGCGCCAGCAGCTTGGAACAGCGCACATTTACTGAAGCTTTCTTT. Translating it yields CASSLEQRTFTEAFF.

J is TRBJ1-1 and V is TRBV6-5; D not certain. V was pared by 4 bases and J by 4 bases, with 10 bases between. This CDR3 has 13 residues. Germline assignment: CDR1 MNHEY and CDR2 SVGAGI. DNA for the CDR3: TGTGCCAGCAGTTCGCACGATGGCACTGAAGCTTTCTTT. Protein sequence: CASSSHDGTEAFF.

V usage is TRBV27 and J usage is TRBJ1-5; D possibly corresponds to TRBD1 (6 bases). V lost 4 bases, J lost 7 bases, and 11 bases lay in between. This CDR3 region has 13 residues. The germline V gene encodes CDR1 MNHEY and CDR2 SMNVEV (reference sequence). In DNA form, the CDR3 reads TGTGCCAGCAGTTCGACAGGTCACCAGCCCCAGCATTTT. As protein: CASSSTGHQPQHF.

The V and J genes are TRBV19 and TRBJ1-5; 9 bases match TRBD1. CDR3 size: 20 residues. V was clipped by 7 bases and J by 3 bases; unmatched bases: 22. Germline V gene lookup returns CDR1 LNHDA and CDR2 SQIVND (reference sequence). CDR3 sequence reads: CASKLAYWGDRELNNQPQHF. CDR3 DNA sequence: TGTGCCAGTAAATTGGCGTACTGGGGGGACAGGGAGCTCAACAATCAGCCCCAGCATTTT.

The chain is built from TRBV19 and TRBJ1-1, with unresolved D. V lost 5 bases and J lost 0, with 10 bases in between. Germline CDR1 is LNHDA and CDR2 is SQIVND (reference sequence). The length of the CDR3 is 14 residues. In DNA form, the CDR3 reads TGTGCCAGTAGTCTCCCAGAAATGAACACTGAAGCTTTCTTT. The encoded protein is CASSLPEMNTEAFF. The full variable domain, rest sourced from reference TRBV19 and TRBJ1-1, is DGGITQSPKYLFRKEGQNVTLSCEQNLNHDAMYWYRQDPGQGLRLIYYSQIVNDFQKGDIAEGYSVSREKKESFPLTVTSAQKNPTAFYLCASSLPEMNTEAFFGQGTRLTVV.

The chain has TRBV4-1 and TRBJ2-2; weak D call: TRBD1 (5 bases). The CDR3 extends over 16 amino acids. V shed 1 base and J shed 1 base, with 10 bases lying between them. Germline CDR1 reads MGHRA; CDR2 reads YSYEKL. The chain's CDR3 is CASSQAFDRNTGELFF. In DNA, the CDR3 is TGCGCCAGCAGCCAAGCGTTCGACAGGAACACCGGGGAGCTGTTTTTT.

The table lists this clone with a count of one. This chain connects TRBV5-1 to TRBJ2-3; 10 nucleotides line up with TRBD2. The CDR3 covers 14 residues. The germline V gene encodes CDR1 SGHRS and CDR2 YFSETQ. Losses at the gene ends were 5 bases for V and 4 bases for J; bases not matched to a gene: 4. Here the CDR3 DNA reads TGCGCCAGCAGACTAGCGGGGAATGCAGATACGCAGTATTTT. This sequence encodes CASRLAGNADTQYF.

The chain employs TRBV27 and TRBJ2-3, with 8 positions matching TRBD1. The germline V gene encodes CDR1 MNHEY and CDR2 SMNVEV (reference sequence). CDR3 length: 14 residues. V shed 0 bases, J shed 6 bases, and the junction held 2 bases outside the gene matches. This chain's CDR3 is CASSLSNRGDTQYF. In DNA form, the CDR3 reads TGTGCCAGCAGTTTATCCAACAGGGGGGATACGCAGTATTTT.

V gene TRBV18 combines with J gene TRBJ1-2, with D maybe TRBD1 (5 bases). The CDR3 contains 16 residues. CDR1 and CDR2 (germline): KGHSH, LQKENI. The V gene lost 0 bases and the J gene lost 7 bases, with 18 bases spanning the gap. CDR3 residues: CASSPPGNQGTGGYTF. For the CDR3, the DNA is TGTGCCAGCTCACCACCGGGGAATCAGGGAACGGGTGGCTACACCTTC.

The chain is built from TRBV9 and TRBJ2-1; D may match TRBD1 or TRBD2 (5 bases each). Germline CDR1 and CDR2: SGDLS and YYNGEE. The germline V and J ends were trimmed by 0 bases and 9 bases, with 10 bases remaining between them. The CDR3 runs 13 residues. The CDR3 reads CASSVGGIGEQFF. DNA of the CDR3: TGTGCCAGCAGCGTAGGGGGGATCGGTGAGCAGTTCTTC.

The chain is built from TRBV10-3 and TRBJ2-2; 7 bases align to TRBD1. Losses at the gene ends were 6 bases for V and 1 base for J; bases not matched to a gene: 11. The CDR3 has 17 amino acids. In germline, CDR1 is ENHRY, CDR2 SYGVKD. CDR3 loop: CAISVYVQGMNTGELFF. In nucleotides, the CDR3 is TGTGCCATCAGCGTGTATGTACAGGGGATGAACACCGGGGAGCTGTTTTTT.

The CDR3, as DNA: TGTGCCAGCAGCTTAGCGGGACGGACCAATTCACCCCTCCACTTT. This encodes CASSLAGRTNSPLHF. The chain combines TRBV7-2 with TRBJ1-6; tentatively, D is TRBD1 (5 bases). There are 15 residues in the CDR3. Trimming cost V 0 bases and J 7 bases, with 10 bases left between them. Germline CDR1 reads SGHTA; CDR2 reads FQGNSA.

The chain employs TRBV10-2 and TRBJ1-5; no clear D gene. Germline V gives CDR1 WSHSY, CDR2 SAAADI. This CDR3 is built from 12 residues. Trimming left V 5 bases short and J 6 bases short, with 8 bases between. CDR3 region: CASSPNRQPQHF. The DNA of the CDR3 is TGCGCCAGCAGTCCTAACCGTCAGCCCCAGCATTTT.

V is TRBV2 and J is TRBJ2-1; D gene unclear. Trimming took 0 bases from V and 4 from J, leaving 10 bases between them. Germline CDR1 and CDR2: SNHLY and FYNNEI. The CDR3 runs 15 residues. The CDR3 DNA reads TGTGCCAGCAGTGAAGCAGGGTACGAGTACAATGAGCAGTTCTTC. Amino acid sequence: CASSEAGYEYNEQFF.

The chain recombines TRBV7-6 with TRBJ1-3; no clear D. Germline CDR1 is SGHVS and CDR2 is FNYEAQ. Trimming took off 5 bases at V and 3 bases at J, with 17 bases between the two ends. There are 16 residues in the CDR3. CDR3 region: CASSPYSARGGNTIYF. DNA for the CDR3: TGTGCCAGCAGCCCCTACAGCGCCAGAGGTGGAAACACCATATATTTT. Full variable domain (missing parts from reference TRBV7-6 and TRBJ1-3): GAGVSQSPRYKVTKRGQDVALRCDPISGHVSLYWYRQALGQGPEFLTYFNYEAQQDKSGLPNDRFSAERPEGSISTLTIQRTEQRDSAMYRCASSPYSARGGNTIYFGEGSWLTVV.

This clone appeared once. This chain links TRBV2 with TRBJ1-5; 8 positions agree with TRBD1. Germline lookup yields CDR1 SNHLY and CDR2 FYNNEI. The CDR3 spans 14 residues. V trimming: 5 bases; J trimming: 4 bases; junction bases outside the gene matches: 4. The CDR3 nucleotides read TGTGCCAGCAGTACCCGACAGGGGAATCAGCCCCAGCATTTT. This sequence encodes CASSTRQGNQPQHF.

V gene TRBV6-2 or TRBV6-3 combines with J gene TRBJ2-3; D unresolved. Germline CDR1 is MNHEY and CDR2 is SVGEGT. The CDR3 spans 12 residues. Trimming took off 5 bases at V and 3 bases at J, with 6 bases between the two ends. DNA for the CDR3: TGTGCCAGCAGTCCCCCGACAGATACGCAGTATTTT. This encodes CASSPPTDTQYF.

This clone was found once. The chain employs TRBV24-1 and TRBJ2-2; TRBD1 agrees at 9 bases. Germline trimming cut 5 bases from V and 1 base from J; bases unmatched to any gene: 10. This CDR3 spans 18 amino acids. From germline, CDR1 is KGHDR and CDR2 SFDVKD. CDR3 in amino acids: CATSAPTGTGMNTGELFF. In DNA form, the CDR3 reads TGTGCCACCAGTGCCCCAACCGGGACAGGGATGAACACCGGGGAGCTGTTTTTT.

This clone was recorded only once. The chain uses TRBV15 and TRBJ1-4; D is unresolved. With 0 bases removed from V and 4 bases from J, the gap between germline ends came to 9 bases. This CDR3 comprises 15 residues. Germline assignment: CDR1 LNHNV and CDR2 YYDKDF (reference sequence). The CDR3 DNA sequence: TGTGCCACCAGCAGAGAGGACGGCGTTAATGAAAAACTGTTTTTT. As protein: CATSREDGVNEKLFF.